This TCR beta chain was identified in a study of T cell repertoires in cytomegalovirus infection. Of note for this clonotype: The antigen is unknown.

Germline CDR1 SGHVS, CDR2 FNYEAQ. CDR3 length: 13 amino acids. Trimming pared 3 bases from V and 5 bases from J, leaving 11 bases between. Using its own MiXCR run on the reads, TCRdb lists one record per CDR3 protein. The repertoire includes some 920,000 distinct CDR3 sequences, under 40% of them detected once, and roughly 13% sits in the top ten. The J gene is TRBJ2-7, the V gene TRBV7-6; the D is unclear. The material was cultured CD8+ T cells from PBMCs, obtained from culture after CMV antigen stimulation. This clonotype originated in a human donor in good health (CMV status not recorded). Some clones in this sample may be carry-over from other donors' samples. The CDR3 DNA sequence: TGTGCCAGCAGCTTTGGGAATCCGGACGAGCAGTACTTC. This encodes CASSFGNPDEQYF.